This T cell receptor (beta chain) was obtained from a study of cytomegalovirus exposure and HLA in healthy donors. Study-wide results and limits: Immune exposure information available was restricted to CMV serostatus. Earlier analysis looked at TCR beta V segments, and most were productive about 87% or about 30% of the time.

Vbeta (60) and Jbeta (13) primers were used in the PCR. Source study methods: In a later analysis, the count reached approximately 80 million unique TCR beta chains, with roughly 12 million shared. Profiled with immunoSEQ multiplex PCR; TCRdb holds only in-frame clones, not every one. That table gives V, J and clone size, and the DNA gave D and trimming. The clone table shows approximately 100,000 clones, with the ten largest holding 15%. Comments on this clone: The antigen is unknown.

This receptor was obtained from a man aged 45 to 65 in good health and CMV-seropositive. Sequencing input: PBMCs.

CDR3 nucleotide sequence: TGTGCCTGGAGAGCAGGGATGTTTATATATGGCTACACCTTC. Translated: CAWRAGMFIYGYTF. This chain connects TRBV30 to TRBJ1-2, with a tentative D call TRBD1 (5 bases). Trimming took 3 bases from V and 5 from J, leaving 16 bases between them. The V gene's germline CDR1 is GTSNPN and CDR2 SVGIG (reference sequence). The CDR3 consists of 14 residues.